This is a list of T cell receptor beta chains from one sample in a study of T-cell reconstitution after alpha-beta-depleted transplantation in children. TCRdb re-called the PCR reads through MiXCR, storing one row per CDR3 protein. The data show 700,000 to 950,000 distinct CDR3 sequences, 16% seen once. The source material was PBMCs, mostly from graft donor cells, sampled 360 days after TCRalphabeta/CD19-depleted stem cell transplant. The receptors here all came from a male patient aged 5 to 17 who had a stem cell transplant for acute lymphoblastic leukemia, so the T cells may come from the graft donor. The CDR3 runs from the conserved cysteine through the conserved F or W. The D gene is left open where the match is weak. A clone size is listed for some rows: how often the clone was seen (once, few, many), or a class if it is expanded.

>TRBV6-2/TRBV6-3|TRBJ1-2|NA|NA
CASSFLYYGYTF
TGTGCCAGCAGTTTCCTCTACTATGGCTACACCTTC
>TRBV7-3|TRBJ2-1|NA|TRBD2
CASSFSTGTINEQFF
TGTGCCAGCAGCTTTTCAACCGGGACTATTAATGAGCAGTTCTTC
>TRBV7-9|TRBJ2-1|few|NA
CASTSDVWGRGEQFF
TGTGCCAGCACCTCGGACGTTTGGGGACGGGGTGAGCAGTTCTTC
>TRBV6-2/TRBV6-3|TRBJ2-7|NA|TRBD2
CASSWSGLTNYEQYF
TGTGCCAGCAGTTGGTCGGGACTAACAAACTACGAGCAGTACTTC
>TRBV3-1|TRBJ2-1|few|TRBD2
CASSQELALYNEQFF
TGTGCCAGCAGCCAAGAACTAGCGTTGTACAATGAGCAGTTCTTC
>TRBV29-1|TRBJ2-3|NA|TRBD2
CSVEGWTSSFTDTQYF
TGCAGCGTTGAAGGGTGGACTAGCTCCTTCACAGATACGCAGTATTTT
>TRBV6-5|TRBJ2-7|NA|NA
CASSYRGPDEQYF
TGTGCCAGCAGTTACAGGGGTCCAGACGAGCAGTACTTC
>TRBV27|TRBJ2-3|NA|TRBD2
CARSGRSTDTQYF
TGTGCCAGGAGCGGGAGAAGCACAGATACGCAGTATTTT
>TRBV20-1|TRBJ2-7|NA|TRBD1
CCARMTIRQGGKDEQYF
TGCTGCGCTAGGATGACAATCCGACAGGGCGGAAAGGACGAGCAGTACTTC
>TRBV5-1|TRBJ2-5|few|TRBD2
CASTHTRSGREETQYF
TGCGCCAGCACGCACACTCGAAGCGGGAGGGAAGAGACCCAGTACTTC
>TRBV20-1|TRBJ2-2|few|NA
CSAGPFLNTGELFF
TGCAGTGCCGGACCCTTTTTGAACACCGGGGAGCTGTTTTTT
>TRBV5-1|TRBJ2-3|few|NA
CASRPDPGAGTDTQYF
TGCGCCAGCAGACCGGATCCGGGGGCCGGCACAGATACGCAGTATTTT
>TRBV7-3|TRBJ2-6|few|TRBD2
CASSPRGLGFLRANVLTF
TGTGCCAGCAGCCCCCGGGGACTAGGATTTCTAAGGGCCAACGTCCTGACTTTC
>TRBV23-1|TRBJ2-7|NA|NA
CASSQRWTAYEQYF
TGCGCCAGCAGTCAACGATGGACCGCCTACGAGCAGTACTTC
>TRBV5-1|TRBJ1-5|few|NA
CASSLLGGGNQPQHF
TGCGCCAGCAGCTTATTGGGAGGTGGCAATCAGCCCCAGCATTTT
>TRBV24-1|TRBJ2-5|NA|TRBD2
CATSEAGLAGEETQYF
TGTGCCACCAGTGAAGCGGGCCTAGCGGGAGAAGAGACCCAGTACTTC
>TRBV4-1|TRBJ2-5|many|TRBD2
CASSRLAGGQETQYF
TGCGCCAGCAGCCGGCTAGCGGGAGGACAAGAGACCCAGTACTTC
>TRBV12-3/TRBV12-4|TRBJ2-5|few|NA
CASSDQVVVTQYF
TGTGCCAGCAGTGACCAGGTCGTAGTGACCCAGTACTTC
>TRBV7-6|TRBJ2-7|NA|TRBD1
CASSSGQALRHEQYF
TGTGCCAGCAGCTCGGGACAGGCGCTTCGACACGAGCAGTACTTC
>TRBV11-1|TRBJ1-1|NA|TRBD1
CASSLGFRGPNTEAFF
TGTGCCAGCAGCTTAGGATTCAGGGGGCCGAACACTGAAGCTTTCTTT
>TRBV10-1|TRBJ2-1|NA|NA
CASSDKGISYNEQFF
TGCGCCAGCAGTGATAAGGGGATCTCCTACAATGAGCAGTTCTTC
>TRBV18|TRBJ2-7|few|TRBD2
CASSQLGLGLNYEQYF
TGTGCCAGCTCACAACTAGGACTAGGCCTTAACTACGAGCAGTACTTC
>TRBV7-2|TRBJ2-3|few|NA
CASSLGARAFTDTQYF
TGTGCCAGCAGCTTAGGGGCGCGGGCCTTCACAGATACGCAGTATTTT
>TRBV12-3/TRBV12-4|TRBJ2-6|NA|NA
CASSFPNAGANVLTF
TGTGCCAGCAGTTTTCCCAACGCTGGGGCCAACGTCCTGACTTTC
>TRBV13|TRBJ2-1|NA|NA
CASSHGAPNEQFF
TGTGCCAGCAGCCATGGGGCCCCAAATGAGCAGTTCTTC
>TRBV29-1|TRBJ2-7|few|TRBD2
CSVEDWSGGPGEQYF
TGCAGCGTTGAAGATTGGTCGGGAGGGCCTGGGGAGCAGTACTTC
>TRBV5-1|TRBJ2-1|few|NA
CASSQPSALLHEQFF
TGCGCCAGCAGCCAACCTAGCGCCCTGCTGCATGAGCAGTTCTTC
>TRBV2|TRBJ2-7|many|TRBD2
CASIGLAGGPGNYEQYF
TGTGCCAGCATCGGACTAGCGGGAGGGCCAGGTAACTACGAGCAGTACTTC
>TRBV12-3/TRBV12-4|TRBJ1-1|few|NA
CASSLSPGLMNTEAFF
TGTGCCAGCAGTTTAAGCCCAGGGCTCATGAACACTGAAGCTTTCTTT
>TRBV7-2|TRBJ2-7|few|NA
CASSLASSALSYEQYF
TGTGCCAGCAGCTTAGCTTCTAGCGCCCTCTCCTACGAGCAGTACTTC
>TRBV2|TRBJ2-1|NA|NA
CASSPWDIPRQFF
TGTGCCAGCAGCCCCTGGGACATCCCGAGGCAGTTCTTC
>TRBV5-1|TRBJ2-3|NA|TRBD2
CASSLLAATSTDTQYF
TGCGCCAGCAGCTTGCTAGCGGCTACTAGCACAGATACGCAGTATTTT
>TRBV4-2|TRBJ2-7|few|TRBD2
CASSQDPGTSGKSSYEQYF
TGTGCCAGCAGCCAAGATCCGGGGACTAGCGGCAAGAGCTCCTACGAGCAGTACTTC
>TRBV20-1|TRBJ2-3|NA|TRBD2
CSARGPGLGTDTQYF
TGCAGTGCTAGAGGGCCGGGACTAGGCACAGATACGCAGTATTTT
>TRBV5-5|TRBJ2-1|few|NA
CASSLYSGPYNEQFF
TGTGCCAGCAGCTTGTATAGCGGACCCTACAATGAGCAGTTCTTC
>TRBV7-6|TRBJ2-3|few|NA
CASSLGRFSLSTDTQYF
TGTGCCAGCAGCTTAGGTCGATTTTCGCTGAGCACAGATACGCAGTATTTT
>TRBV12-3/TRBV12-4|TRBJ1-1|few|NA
CASRLPGPNTEAFF
TGTGCCAGCAGATTACCGGGTCCTAACACTGAAGCTTTCTTT
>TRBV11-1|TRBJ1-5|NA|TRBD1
CASSLGGSWDRGNQPQHF
TGTGCCAGCAGCTTAGGGGGAAGTTGGGACAGGGGAAATCAGCCCCAGCATTTT
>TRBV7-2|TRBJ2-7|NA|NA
CASSSYLRDPLF
TGTGCCAGCAGCTCATATCTTAGGGACCCACTCTTC
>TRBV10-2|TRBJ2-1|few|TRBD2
CASSEGTSVWYNEQFF
TGCGCCAGCAGTGAAGGGACTAGCGTTTGGTACAATGAGCAGTTCTTC
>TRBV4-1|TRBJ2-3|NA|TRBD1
CASSQETGGLTDTQYF
TGCGCCAGCAGCCAAGAAACAGGGGGCCTCACAGATACGCAGTATTTT
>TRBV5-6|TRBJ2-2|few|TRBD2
CASSLELAGATGELFF
TGTGCCAGCAGCTTAGAACTAGCGGGAGCCACCGGGGAGCTGTTTTTT
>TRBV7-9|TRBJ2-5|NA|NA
CASRILGEGTQYF
TGTGCCAGCAGAATACTAGGGGAAGGGACCCAGTACTTC
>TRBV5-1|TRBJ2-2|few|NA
CASSSDLSTGELFF
TGCGCCAGCAGCTCGGACCTTTCCACCGGGGAGCTGTTTTTT
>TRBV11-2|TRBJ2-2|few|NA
CAISTPGELFF
TGTGCCATCTCCACACCCGGGGAGCTGTTTTTT